Sequencing of this T cell receptor (beta chain) was carried out in a study of shared clonotypes between healthy human individuals. Study-level results: Though the depth was large, rarefaction showed that sorted-subset sequencing was incomplete.

The naive CD8 population came from CD45RO-negative cells selected for CCR7, without terminally differentiated effector memory CD45RA+ cells. Donors included only healthy HIV-negative adults lacking recent acute infections or vaccinations. Sequencing was performed with immunoSEQ multiplex PCR; in TCRdb, only in-frame clones are kept and a portion is missing. The sample includes about 590,000 clones, around 95% seen only once; the top ten take approximately 0.1%. The count of this clone is one. Antigen: not known. The CDR3 spans 18 residues. The V gene's germline CDR1 is MNHEY and CDR2 SMNVEV (reference sequence). The V end was cut by 3 bases, the J end by 0 bases, with 21 bases between.

The sample comprised naive CD8+ T cells sorted from blood. This receptor was taken from a woman aged 30 to 39 in good health. The J gene is TRBJ2-7, the V gene TRBV27; D remains ambiguous. CDR3: CASSFPGSPKRSSYEQYF. In DNA, the CDR3 is TGTGCCAGCAGTTTCCCTGGATCACCTAAGAGGAGCTCCTACGAGCAGTACTTC.